These 5 T cell receptor beta chains were sequenced from one sample in a study of T cells after yellow fever vaccination. Each CDR3 protein gets one entry after TCRdb re-called the 5' RACE reads with MiXCR. The sample yields about 320,000 distinct CDR3 sequences, under 15% seen once. Sequenced here: CD4+ T cells sorted from PBMCs, sampled 15 days after the yellow fever booster vaccination. The source is a young man who received the YFV17D yellow fever vaccine.

The chain links TRBV5-1 to TRBJ2-5, with 8 bases lining up with TRBD2. Germline V gene lookup returns CDR1 SGHRS and CDR2 YFSETQ. V lost 7 bases, J lost 3 bases, and 17 bases stayed unmatched. CDR3 length: 17 residues. The CDR3 is CASLGAEPQRGKETQYF. The CDR3 DNA is TGCGCCAGCCTGGGCGCGGAACCTCAGCGGGGGAAAGAGACCCAGTACTTC.

This clonotype came up many times. This rearrangement joins TRBV18 to TRBJ2-7, with a tentative D call TRBD1 (6 bases). This CDR3 is built from 15 residues. V was cut by 2 bases and J by 3 bases, with 14 bases left in between. CDR1 is KGHSH, CDR2 LQKENI, per germline. CDR3 nucleotide sequence: TGTGCCAGCTCACCAAGAAGCAGGGGATTCTACGAGCAGTACTTC. Amino acid sequence: CASSPRSRGFYEQYF.

V is TRBV5-1 and J is TRBJ1-2; D uncertain. This CDR3 is built from 15 residues. Trimming pared 4 bases from V and 10 bases from J, leaving 23 bases between. Germline CDR1 and CDR2: SGHRS and YFSETQ. The CDR3: CASSRTERSNSDYTF. The CDR3 DNA reads as TGCGCCAGCAGCAGGACGGAGAGAAGCAATAGTGACTACACCTTC.

This chain links TRBV6-5 with TRBJ1-6; 7 bases line up with TRBD1. CDR3 size: 15 residues. V was clipped by 0 bases and J by 10 bases; unmatched bases: 6. Per germline, CDR1 MNHEY and CDR2 SVGAGI. CDR3 protein: CASSYSYRGGSPLHF. The CDR3 DNA follows: TGTGCCAGCAGTTACTCGTACAGGGGAGGGTCACCCCTCCACTTT.

The CDR3 spells CASLSGGGSYEQYF. CDR3 coding DNA: TGTGCCAGCCTATCTGGCGGGGGATCCTACGAGCAGTACTTC. V gene TRBV2 combines with J gene TRBJ2-7; 7 bases are shared with TRBD2. The trim removed 8 bases at V and 1 base at J, leaving 8 bases unmatched. The CDR3 totals 14 residues. CDR1 is SNHLY and CDR2 is FYNNEI in the germline V gene. The variable domain in full, completed from reference TRBV2 and TRBJ2-7, reads EPEVTQTPSHQVTQMGQEVILRCVPISNHLYFYWYRQILGQKVEFLVSFYNNEISEKSEIFDDQFSVERPDGSNFTLKIRSTKLEDSAMYFCASLSGGGSYEQYFGPGTRLTVT.